This passage covers 21 T cell receptor beta chains from one sample sequenced in a study of T cell repertoires in cytomegalovirus infection. MiXCR was run by TCRdb on the reads, yielding one entry per CDR3 protein. The sample includes hundreds of thousands of distinct CDR3 sequences, 20% to 25% of them seen just once. Input material: CD8+ T cells from PBMCs. Receptors originate from a human donor in good health (CMV status not recorded). Some clones in this sample may be carry-over from other donors' samples.

Remarks on this clonotype: At one boundary the junction diverges from the germline segment, which might be a read error. The CDR3 coding sequence is TGTGTCAGCAGCCCGTGGGCCTGGGATGAGCAGTTCTTC. Protein: CVSSPWAWDEQFF. The chain has TRBV5-5 and TRBJ2-1, with D hard to call. Germline lookup yields CDR1 SGHKS and CDR2 YYEKEE (reference sequence). This CDR3 contains 13 residues.

This clonotype was detected many times. J is TRBJ2-1 and V is TRBV7-9; 7 bases agree with TRBD2. Germline V gene data show CDR1 as SEHNR and CDR2 as FQNEAQ (reference sequence). This CDR3 is 15 amino acids long. V lost 5 bases and J lost 5; bases outside the gene matches: 9. CDR3 sequence: CASSAGAGVDNEQFF. Here the CDR3 DNA reads TGTGCCAGCAGCGCTGGGGCGGGGGTAGACAATGAGCAGTTCTTC.

The chain links TRBV13 to TRBJ1-1; 7 bases map to TRBD1. The trim removed 4 bases at V and 3 bases at J, leaving 5 bases unmatched. Germline V gives CDR1 PRHDT, CDR2 FYEKMQ (reference sequence). This CDR3 region has 14 residues. The CDR3, as DNA: TGTGCCAGCAGCTCGTATACAGGGGACACTGAAGCTTTCTTT. This gives the protein CASSSYTGDTEAFF.

This clonotype was detected ten times or more. This rearrangement joins TRBV27 to TRBJ1-1, with TRBD1 matching 7 bases. Losses at the gene ends were 6 bases for V and 0 bases for J; bases not matched to a gene: 7. The CDR3 loop spans 15 amino acids. Per the germline V gene, CDR1 is MNHEY and CDR2 is SMNVEV (reference sequence). The CDR3 protein is CASRLMGQMNTEAFF. In nucleotides, the CDR3 is TGTGCCAGCAGACTAATGGGACAGATGAACACTGAAGCTTTCTTT.

V is TRBV12-3 or TRBV12-4 and J is TRBJ2-1, with D maybe TRBD2 (6 bases). V was shortened by 5 bases and J by 5 bases, with 25 bases between the two germline ends. This CDR3 comprises 18 residues. CDR3 sequence (DNA): TGTGCCAGCAGTCCGCGGATCCGGGGGTACATGAAGGACAATGAGCAGTTCTTC. Translating gives CASSPRIRGYMKDNEQFF.

The rearrangement joins TRBV29-1 to TRBJ1-1; 8 positions match TRBD1. Germline values: CDR1 SQVTM, CDR2 ANQGSEA. This CDR3 comprises 14 residues. V lost 6 bases to trimming and J lost 8 bases; unmatched junction nucleotides: 14. DNA for the CDR3: TGCAGCGTGGACACTAGGACAGGGAAGTTGGAAGCTTTCTTT. Its protein product is CSVDTRTGKLEAFF.

The chain employs TRBV3-1 and TRBJ2-1, with D unresolved. Trimming stripped 5 bases from V and 2 bases from J, with 13 bases between. The CDR3 totals 15 residues. Germline loops: CDR1 LGHDT, CDR2 YNNKEL (reference sequence). DNA of the CDR3: TGTGCCAGCAGCACTCAAGAGACAACCTACAATGAGCAGTTCTTC. Protein sequence: CASSTQETTYNEQFF.

The chain is built from TRBV6-6 and TRBJ2-5; TRBD1 or TRBD2 may be the D gene (5 bases each). V was cut by 0 bases and J by 3 bases, with 14 bases left in between. Germline CDR1 reads MNHNY; CDR2 reads SVGAGI (reference sequence). The CDR3 contains 16 residues. The CDR3 sequence: CASSYSGTEPEETQYF. In nucleotides, the CDR3 is TGTGCCAGCAGTTACTCAGGGACGGAGCCTGAAGAGACCCAGTACTTC.

The V call is TRBV7-9, the J call TRBJ2-3; no clear D. CDR3 length: 14 amino acids. Trimming removed 4 bases from V and 3 bases from J, with 11 bases in between. From germline, CDR1 is SEHNR and CDR2 FQNEAQ (reference sequence). CDR3 residues: CASSSWGVTDTQYF. CDR3 bases: TGTGCCAGCAGCTCCTGGGGTGTGACAGATACGCAGTATTTT.

This clonotype was observed a few times. V and J are TRBV5-1 and TRBJ2-3, with 8 bases matching TRBD1. The V segment lost 4 bases and the J segment 2 bases; nucleotides outside the gene matches: 6. This CDR3 contains 15 residues. Germline V CDR1 and CDR2: SGHRS, YFSETQ. CDR3 DNA sequence: TGCGCCAGCAGCCGCGGACAGGGCTTCACAGATACGCAGTATTTT. It codes for CASSRGQGFTDTQYF.

The sample holds many counts of this clonotype. The genes are TRBV12-3 or TRBV12-4 and TRBJ1-1; no clear D. Deletions cut 3 bases from V and 6 bases from J, with 5 bases between. CDR3 length: 11 residues. The CDR3 region is CASSFRAEAFF. As DNA, the CDR3 is TGTGCCAGCAGTTTTCGGGCTGAAGCTTTCTTT.

CDR3 loop: CASGSGGAQPQHF. DNA of the CDR3: TGTGCTAGTGGTTCTGGAGGGGCTCAGCCCCAGCATTTT. The V and J genes are TRBV12-5 and TRBJ1-5, with D maybe TRBD1 (5 bases). CDR1 LGHNT and CDR2 FRNRAP come from the germline V gene. With 4 bases removed from V and 6 bases from J, the gap between germline ends came to 10 bases. The CDR3 loop spans 13 amino acids.

This clonotype turned up a few times. This chain links TRBV7-9 with TRBJ2-1; no clear D gene. Trimming left V 4 bases short and J 8 bases short, with 12 bases between. The germline CDR1 and CDR2 sequences are SEHNR and FQNEAQ (reference sequence). This CDR3 has 13 residues. The CDR3 region is CASSSPLFDEQFF. The CDR3 DNA reads TGTGCCAGCAGCTCGCCACTGTTCGATGAGCAGTTCTTC.

This clonotype has more than one count but fewer than ten. This rearrangement joins TRBV20-1 to TRBJ1-2; D is perhaps TRBD1 (6 bases). The V end lost 0 bases, the J end lost 4 bases, and 15 bases lay between the germline ends. The germline V gene encodes CDR1 DFQATT and CDR2 SNEGSKA (reference sequence). CDR3 length equals 15 residues. The CDR3 nucleotides read TGCAGTGCTAGAGATCAGGGGCGGGCAAGCTATGGCTACACCTTC. Translation gives CSARDQGRASYGYTF.

V usage is TRBV10-3 and J usage is TRBJ2-5; 10 nucleotides match TRBD2. Germline values: CDR1 ENHRY, CDR2 SYGVKD. The CDR3 sequence is 16 residues long. Trimming took 7 bases from V and 4 from J; bases not matched to a gene: 12. The CDR3 is CAITPGIAGGGETQYF. CDR3 in DNA: TGTGCCATCACCCCGGGAATAGCGGGGGGCGGAGAGACCCAGTACTTC.

This clonotype was found a few times. The CDR3 nucleotides are TGCAGCGTTGGTGCGGGGGACAGGGGTCCTGAAGCTTTCTTT. This translates into CSVGAGDRGPEAFF. V and J are TRBV29-1 and TRBJ1-1; 10 nucleotides match TRBD1. The germline V gene has CDR1 SQVTM and CDR2 ANQGSEA. CDR3 length: 14 residues. J lost 6 bases, V lost 4 bases, and 8 bases had no gene match. Combining the CDR3 with reference TRBV29-1 and TRBJ1-1 gives the whole variable domain SAVISQKPSRDICQRGTSLTIQCQVDSQVTMMFWYRQQPGQSLTLIATANQGSEATYESGFVIDKFPISRPNLTFSTLTVSNMSPEDSSIYLCSVGAGDRGPEAFFGQGTRLTVV.

This clonotype was seen a few times. The rearrangement uses TRBV25-1 and TRBJ1-1, with a possible D match to TRBD1 (6 bases). This CDR3 contains 15 residues. V lost 3 bases to trimming and J lost 1 base, with 12 bases between them. Germline assignment: CDR1 MGHDK and CDR2 SYGVNS. DNA of the CDR3: TGTGCCAGCAGTGACCCGGACAGTTCGAACACTGAAGCTTTCTTT. This codes for CASSDPDSSNTEAFF.

This clonotype was found a few times. The CDR3 coding sequence is TGTGCCAGCAGCCGCACACCGGGGGAGACCCAGTACTTC. It encodes CASSRTPGETQYF. This chain joins TRBV14 and TRBJ2-5; D may be TRBD2 (5 bases). Deletions cut 4 bases from V and 5 bases from J, with 11 bases between. The CDR3 sequence is 13 residues long. CDR1 and CDR2 from the germline V gene are SGHDN and FVKESK.

In this sample, this clonotype turned up many times. The chain employs TRBV28 and TRBJ2-1; no firm D call. CDR1 is MDHEN and CDR2 is SYDVKM in the germline V gene. V lost 5 bases, J lost 3 bases, and 5 bases lay in between. The CDR3 is 12 residues long. Here the CDR3 reads CASSEGYNEQFF. In DNA form, the CDR3 reads TGTGCCAGCAGTGAAGGCTACAATGAGCAGTTCTTC.

This clonotype was detected a few times. The CDR3 coding sequence is TGTGCCAGCAGCTTAGCCACAGGGGGCTCCTACGAGCAGTACGTC. Translating it yields CASSLATGGSYEQYV. The V gene is TRBV7-2, the J gene TRBJ2-7, with TRBD1 identical over 8 bases. The CDR3 totals 15 residues. The V gene's germline CDR1 is SGHTA and CDR2 FQGNSA. The trim removed 0 bases at V and 0 bases at J, leaving 1 base unmatched.

The rearrangement uses TRBV7-3 and TRBJ2-6, with D unresolved. Germline lookup yields CDR1 SGHTA and CDR2 FQGTGA. This CDR3 region has 18 residues. V was clipped by 5 bases and J by 0 bases, with 17 bases between them. In DNA, the CDR3 is TGTGCCAGCAGCCAGTTGGGGTGGGCCTCCTCTGGGGCCAACGTCCTGACTTTC. It specifies CASSQLGWASSGANVLTF.